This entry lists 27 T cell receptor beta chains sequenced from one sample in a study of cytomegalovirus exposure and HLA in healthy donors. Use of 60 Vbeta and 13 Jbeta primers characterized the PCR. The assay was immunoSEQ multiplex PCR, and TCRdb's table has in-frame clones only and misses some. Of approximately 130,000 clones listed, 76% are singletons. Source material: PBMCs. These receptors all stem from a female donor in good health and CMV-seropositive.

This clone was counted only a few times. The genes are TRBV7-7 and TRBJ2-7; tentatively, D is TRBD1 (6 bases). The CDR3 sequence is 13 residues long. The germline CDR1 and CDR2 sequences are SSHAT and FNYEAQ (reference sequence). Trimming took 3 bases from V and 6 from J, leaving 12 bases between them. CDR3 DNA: TGTGCCAGCAGCTTTGACAGGAGCGGCGAGCAGTACTTC. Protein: CASSFDRSGEQYF.

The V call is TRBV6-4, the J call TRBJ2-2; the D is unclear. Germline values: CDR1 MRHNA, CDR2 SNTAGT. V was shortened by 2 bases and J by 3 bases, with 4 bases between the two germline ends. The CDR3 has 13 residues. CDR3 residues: CASSDTDTGELFF. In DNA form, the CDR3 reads TGTGCCAGCAGTGACACGGACACCGGGGAGCTGTTTTTT.

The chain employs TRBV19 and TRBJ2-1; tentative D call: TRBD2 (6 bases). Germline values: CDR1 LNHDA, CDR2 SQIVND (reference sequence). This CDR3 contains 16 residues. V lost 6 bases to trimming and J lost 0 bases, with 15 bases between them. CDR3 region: CASSPISGSSYNEQFF. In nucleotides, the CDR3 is TGTGCCAGTAGCCCCATCTCCGGGAGCTCCTACAATGAGCAGTTCTTC.

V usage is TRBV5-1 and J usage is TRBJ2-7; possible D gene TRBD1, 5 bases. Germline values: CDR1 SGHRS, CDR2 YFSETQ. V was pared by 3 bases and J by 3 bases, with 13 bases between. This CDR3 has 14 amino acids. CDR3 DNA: TGCGCCAGCAGCTCGGACACAATGAGCTACGAGCAGTACTTC. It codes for CASSSDTMSYEQYF.

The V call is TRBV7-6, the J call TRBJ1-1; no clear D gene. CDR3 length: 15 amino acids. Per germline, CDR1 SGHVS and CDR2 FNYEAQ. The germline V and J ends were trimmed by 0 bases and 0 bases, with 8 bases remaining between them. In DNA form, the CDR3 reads TGTGCCAGCAGCTTAGCCGGGGATGTGAACACTGAAGCTTTCTTT. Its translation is CASSLAGDVNTEAFF. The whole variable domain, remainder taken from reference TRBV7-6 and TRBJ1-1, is GAGVSQSPRYKVTKRGQDVALRCDPISGHVSLYWYRQALGQGPEFLTYFNYEAQQDKSGLPNDRFSAERPEGSISTLTIQRTEQRDSAMYRCASSLAGDVNTEAFFGQGTRLTVV.

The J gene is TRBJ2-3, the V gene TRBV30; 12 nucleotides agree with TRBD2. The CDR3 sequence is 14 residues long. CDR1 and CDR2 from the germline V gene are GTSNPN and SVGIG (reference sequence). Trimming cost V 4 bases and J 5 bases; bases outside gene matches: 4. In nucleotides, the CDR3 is TGTGCCTGGAAACTAGCGGGAGGTAAAGATACGCAGTATTTT. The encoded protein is CAWKLAGGKDTQYF.

In nucleotides, the CDR3 is TGTGCCAGCAGTGAGCATAGAGGGTCCTACAATGAGCAGTTCTTC. Translated, it gives CASSEHRGSYNEQFF. V and J are TRBV25-1 and TRBJ2-1, with a possible D match to TRBD2 (5 bases). CDR1 is MGHDK and CDR2 is SYGVNS in the germline V gene. Trimming cost V 3 bases and J 1 base, with 10 bases left between them. This CDR3 has 15 amino acids.

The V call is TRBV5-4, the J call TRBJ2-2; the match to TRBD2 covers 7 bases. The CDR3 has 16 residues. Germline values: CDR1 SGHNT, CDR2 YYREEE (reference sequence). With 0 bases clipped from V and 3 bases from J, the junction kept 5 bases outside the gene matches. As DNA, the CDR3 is TGTGCCAGCAGCTTGGCCAGCGGGAAGCACACCGGGGAGCTGTTTTTT. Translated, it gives CASSLASGKHTGELFF.

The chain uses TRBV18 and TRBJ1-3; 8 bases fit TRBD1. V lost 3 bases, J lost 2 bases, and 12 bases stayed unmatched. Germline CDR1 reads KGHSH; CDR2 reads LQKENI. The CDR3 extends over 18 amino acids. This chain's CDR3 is CASSPARGRIRPGNTIYF. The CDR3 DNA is TGTGCCAGCTCACCTGCCAGGGGGCGAATTCGGCCTGGAAACACCATATATTTT.

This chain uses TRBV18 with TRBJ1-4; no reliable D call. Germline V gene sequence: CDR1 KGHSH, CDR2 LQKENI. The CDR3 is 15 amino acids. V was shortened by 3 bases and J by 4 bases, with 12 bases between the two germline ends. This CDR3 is CASSPGSSHNEKLFF. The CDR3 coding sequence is TGTGCCAGCTCACCCGGTAGCAGCCATAATGAAAAACTGTTTTTT.

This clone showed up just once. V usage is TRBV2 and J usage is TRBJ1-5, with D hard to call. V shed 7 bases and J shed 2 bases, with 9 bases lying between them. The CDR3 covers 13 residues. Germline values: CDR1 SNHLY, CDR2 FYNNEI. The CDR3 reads CASTEGGNQPQHF. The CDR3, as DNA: TGTGCCAGCACGGAGGGCGGCAATCAGCCCCAGCATTTT. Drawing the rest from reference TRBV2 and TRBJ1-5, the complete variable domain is EPEVTQTPSHQVTQMGQEVILRCVPISNHLYFYWYRQILGQKVEFLVSFYNNEISEKSEIFDDQFSVERPDGSNFTLKIRSTKLEDSAMYFCASTEGGNQPQHFGDGTRLSIL.

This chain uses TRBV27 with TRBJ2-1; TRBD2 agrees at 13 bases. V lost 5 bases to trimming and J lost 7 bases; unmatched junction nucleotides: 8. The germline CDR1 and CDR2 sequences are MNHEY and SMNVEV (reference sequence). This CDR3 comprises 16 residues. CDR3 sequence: CASSPRTSGSLNEQFF. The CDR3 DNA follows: TGTGCCAGCAGTCCGCGGACTAGCGGGAGCCTTAATGAGCAGTTCTTC.

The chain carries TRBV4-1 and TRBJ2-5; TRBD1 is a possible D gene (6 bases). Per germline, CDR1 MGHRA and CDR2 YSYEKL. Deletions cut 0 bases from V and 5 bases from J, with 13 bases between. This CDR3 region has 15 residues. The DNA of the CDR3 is TGCGCCAGCAGCCAAGAGACGGGCAGGGGTGAGACCCAGTACTTC. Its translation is CASSQETGRGETQYF.

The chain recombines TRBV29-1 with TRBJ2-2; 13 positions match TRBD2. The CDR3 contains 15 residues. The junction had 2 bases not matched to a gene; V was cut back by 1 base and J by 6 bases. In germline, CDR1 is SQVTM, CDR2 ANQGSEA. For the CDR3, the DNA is TGCAGCGTTGAAGGGACTAGCGGGAGTGCCGGGGAGCTGTTTTTT. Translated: CSVEGTSGSAGELFF.

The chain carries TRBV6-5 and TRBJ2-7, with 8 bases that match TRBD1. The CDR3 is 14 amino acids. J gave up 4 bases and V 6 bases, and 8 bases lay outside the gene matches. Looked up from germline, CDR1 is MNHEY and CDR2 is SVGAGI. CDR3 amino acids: CASSRGQGGYEQYF. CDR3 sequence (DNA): TGTGCCAGCAGCCGTGGACAGGGAGGATACGAGCAGTACTTC.

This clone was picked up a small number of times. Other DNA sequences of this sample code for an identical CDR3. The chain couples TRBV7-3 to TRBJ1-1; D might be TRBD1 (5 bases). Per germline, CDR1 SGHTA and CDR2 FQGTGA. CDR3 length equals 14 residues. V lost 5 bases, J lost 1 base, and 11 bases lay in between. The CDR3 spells CASSLGPGNTEAFF. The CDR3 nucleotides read TGTGCCAGCAGCCTGGGGCCGGGGAACACTGAAGCTTTCTTT. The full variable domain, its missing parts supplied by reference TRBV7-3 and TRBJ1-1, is GAGVSQTPSNKVTEKGKYVELRCDPISGHTALYWYRQSLGQGPEFLIYFQGTGAADDSGLPNDRFFAVRPEGSVSTLKIQRTERGDSAVYLCASSLGPGNTEAFFGQGTRLTVV.

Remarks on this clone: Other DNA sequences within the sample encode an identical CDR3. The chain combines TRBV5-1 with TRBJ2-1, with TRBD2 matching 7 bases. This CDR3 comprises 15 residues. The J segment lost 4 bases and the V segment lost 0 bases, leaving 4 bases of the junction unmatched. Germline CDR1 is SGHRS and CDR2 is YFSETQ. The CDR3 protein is CASSLGSSGYNEQFF. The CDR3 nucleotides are TGCGCCAGCAGCTTGGGATCTAGCGGATACAATGAGCAGTTCTTC.

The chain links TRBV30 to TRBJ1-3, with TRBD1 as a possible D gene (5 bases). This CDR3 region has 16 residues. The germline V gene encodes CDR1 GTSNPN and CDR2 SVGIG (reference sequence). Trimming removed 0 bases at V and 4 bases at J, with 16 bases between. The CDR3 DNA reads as TGTGCCTGGAGTGTTGGCAGGGCAGGAACGGGAAACACCATATATTTT. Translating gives CAWSVGRAGTGNTIYF. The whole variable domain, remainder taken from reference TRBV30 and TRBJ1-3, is SQTIHQWPATLVQPVGSPLSLECTVEGTSNPNLYWYRQAAGRGLQLLFYSVGIGQISSEVPQNLSASRPQDRQFILSSKKLLLSDSGFYLCAWSVGRAGTGNTIYFGEGSWLTVV.

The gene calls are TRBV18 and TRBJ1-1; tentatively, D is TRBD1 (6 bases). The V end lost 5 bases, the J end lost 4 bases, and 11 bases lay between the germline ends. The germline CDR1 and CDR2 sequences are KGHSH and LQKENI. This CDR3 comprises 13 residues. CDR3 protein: CASSDRLGTEAFF. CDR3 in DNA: TGTGCCAGCTCAGACAGGTTGGGCACTGAAGCTTTCTTT.

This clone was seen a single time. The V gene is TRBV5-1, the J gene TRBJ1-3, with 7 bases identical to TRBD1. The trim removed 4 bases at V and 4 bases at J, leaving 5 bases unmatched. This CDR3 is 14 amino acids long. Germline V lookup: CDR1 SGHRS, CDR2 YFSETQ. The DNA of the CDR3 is TGCGCCAGCAGCCGACAGGGTTCGGGAAACACCATATATTTT. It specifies CASSRQGSGNTIYF.

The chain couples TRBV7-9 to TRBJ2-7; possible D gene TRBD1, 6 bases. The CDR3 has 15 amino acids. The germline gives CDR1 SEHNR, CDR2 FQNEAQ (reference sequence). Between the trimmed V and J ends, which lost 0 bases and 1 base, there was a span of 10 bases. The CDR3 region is CASSLAGARSYEQYF. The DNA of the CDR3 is TGTGCCAGCAGCTTAGCGGGGGCCAGATCCTACGAGCAGTACTTC. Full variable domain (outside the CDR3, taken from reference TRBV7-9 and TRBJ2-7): DTGVSQNPRHKITKRGQNVTFRCDPISEHNRLYWYRQTLGQGPEFLTYFQNEAQLEKSRLLSDRFSAERPKGSFSTLEIQRTEQGDSAMYLCASSLAGARSYEQYFGPGTRLTVT.

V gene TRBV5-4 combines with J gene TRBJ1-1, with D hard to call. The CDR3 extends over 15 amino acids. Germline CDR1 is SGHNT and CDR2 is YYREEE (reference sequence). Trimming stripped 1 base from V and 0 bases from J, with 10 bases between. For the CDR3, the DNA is TGTGCCAGCAGCTTGAATCGGGTTATGAACACTGAAGCTTTCTTT. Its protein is CASSLNRVMNTEAFF.

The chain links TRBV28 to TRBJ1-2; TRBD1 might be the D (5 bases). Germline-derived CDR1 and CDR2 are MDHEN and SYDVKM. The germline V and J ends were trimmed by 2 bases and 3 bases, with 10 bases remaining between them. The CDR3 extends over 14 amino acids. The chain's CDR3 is CASSLGGDDYGYTF. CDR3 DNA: TGTGCCAGCAGTTTAGGGGGGGACGACTATGGCTACACCTTC.

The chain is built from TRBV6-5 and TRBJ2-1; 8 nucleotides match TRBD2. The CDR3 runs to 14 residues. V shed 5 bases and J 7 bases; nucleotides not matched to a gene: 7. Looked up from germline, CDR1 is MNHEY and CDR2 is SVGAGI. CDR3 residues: CASSRPGGLNEQFF. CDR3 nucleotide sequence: TGTGCCAGCAGTCGGCCGGGAGGGTTAAATGAGCAGTTCTTC.

The CDR3 DNA is TGCGCCAGCAGCTCTGGACAGATAACAGATACGCAGTATTTT. Translating it yields CASSSGQITDTQYF. V and J are TRBV5-1 and TRBJ2-3; a possible D gene is TRBD1 (6 bases). Germline CDR1 reads SGHRS; CDR2 reads YFSETQ. This CDR3 spans 14 amino acids. V was cut by 3 bases and J by 3 bases, with 11 bases left in between.

CDR3 DNA sequence: TGTGCCAGCAGCTCTACCTATGGGACAGGGAATCTGTTCGAGCAGTACTTC. It specifies CASSSTYGTGNLFEQYF. The chain employs TRBV7-2 and TRBJ2-5, with TRBD1 matching 9 bases. The DNA end is a closer match to TRBJ2-7, so the J assignment may be wrong. The CDR3 consists of 17 residues. Germline V gives CDR1 SGHTA, CDR2 FQGNSA.

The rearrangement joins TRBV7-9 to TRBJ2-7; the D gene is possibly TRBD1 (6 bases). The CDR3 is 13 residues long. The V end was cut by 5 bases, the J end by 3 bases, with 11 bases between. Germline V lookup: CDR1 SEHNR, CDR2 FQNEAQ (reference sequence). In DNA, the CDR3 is TGTGCCAGCAGCCTAAGACAGGACTACGAGCAGTACTTC. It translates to CASSLRQDYEQYF.